The present entry profiles one T cell receptor beta chain with its context. The antigen remains unidentified. The data stem from a study of T cell responses to AZD1222 COVID-19 vaccine. Overall study findings and caveats: Increased Spike-specific TCR breadth and depth were observed after two AZD1222 doses.

Clones were read by immunoSEQ multiplex PCR, and TCRdb kept only the in-frame ones, dropping some. This table holds under 150,000 clones, around nine tenths found once. Specimen: peripheral blood, collected on day 0 of AZD1222 vaccination. The TCR sequence derives from an adult in good health.

The CDR3 protein is CSASTQGINYGYTF. DNA of the CDR3: TGCAGTGCTAGTACTCAGGGTATTAACTATGGCTACACCTTC. V gene TRBV20-1 combines with J gene TRBJ1-2, with D possibly matching TRBD1 (5 bases). Between the trimmed V and J ends, which lost 3 bases and 1 base, there was a span of 12 bases. The CDR3 runs to 14 residues. Germline CDR1 is DFQATT and CDR2 is SNEGSKA (reference sequence).